The clone carrying this T cell receptor (beta chain) was seen many times. Its antigen remains unknown. CDR3 length: 13 residues. Trimming pared 4 bases from V and 2 bases from J, leaving 11 bases between. Germline values: CDR1 DFQATT, CDR2 SNEGSKA (reference sequence). Patients showing uncontrolled infection, other autoimmune disease, pregnancy or lactation were ineligible. TCR beta CDR3 regions were amplified from RNA transcripts. RT-PCR in the first round (using the HTBI primer set) targeted the TCR CDR3. TCRdb re-called the multiplex PCR reads through MiXCR, storing one row per CDR3 protein. The sample records about 500,000 distinct CDR3 sequences, 16% being singletons. This record comes from a study of T cells in Graves' hyperthyroidism and ophthalmopathy. Findings and limits, study-wide: Within blood appeared most thyroid clonotypes that had expanded above 0.001.

The receptor was isolated from a woman aged 30 to 39 with Graves' ophthalmopathy. The specimen sequenced was blood. V gene TRBV20-1 combines with J gene TRBJ1-1; D is unclear. The DNA for the CDR3 is TGCAGTGCTAAGTTCTCAGTTAACACTGAAGCTTTCTTT. The encoded protein is CSAKFSVNTEAFF.